This T cell receptor beta chain was obtained from a study of low-dose radiotherapy and immunotherapy resistance in tumors. Study summary: Cohort 1 was treated with 0.5 Gy per fraction at 2-week intervals, amounting to 6.5 Gy overall.

Both TCRalpha and TCRbeta chains were reverse transcribed with V-gene-specific primers. For amplifying TCRs, the PCR ran for approximately 18 cycles with Phusion, which was used together with a constant-region primer and the adapter on the V primers. After the mRNA was isolated, it was amplified using in vitro transcription. TCRdb redid the calling of the reads with MiXCR, one entry per CDR3 protein. The sample comprises tens of thousands of distinct CDR3 sequences, around a fifth of which are singletons, and roughly 13% rests with the top ten. This clonotype has at least ten counts. Time point in this sample: after trial treatment. Treatment of the sample: LDRT plus nivolumab, ipilimumab, low-dose cyclophosphamide and aspirin (RACIN trial). Administered to the donors were nivolumab, ipilimumab, aspirin, low-dose cyclophosphamide and low-dose radiotherapy. V was trimmed by 0 bases and J by 3 bases, leaving 10 bases between them. CDR1 is SGHRS and CDR2 is YFSETQ in the germline V gene. This CDR3 has 14 residues.

This rearrangement joins TRBV5-1 to TRBJ2-7, with unresolved D. The origin of this receptor is a female donor with ovarian cancer. The sequences come from PBMCs, collected after low-dose radiotherapy plus immunotherapy. In nucleotides, the CDR3 is TGCGCCAGCAGCTTGGCCGGGCCAAACTACGAGCAGTACTTC. Amino acid sequence: CASSLAGPNYEQYF.